These T cell receptor beta chains were read from a single sample in a study of blood T cell repertoires in COVID-19. Data came from immunoSEQ multiplex PCR; TCRdb stores just in-frame clones and leaves some out. This sample has 160,000 or so clones, with around 80% found just once. The sequenced sample consisted of PBMCs or T cells enriched from blood (not recorded which). Source of these receptors: a woman between 50 and 59 years old who had recovered from COVID-19. CDR3s include the opening cysteine and the closing phenylalanine or tryptophan. The order of the fields is V gene, D gene, J gene, clone size, CDR3 protein, CDR3 DNA. A D gene is named only where the DNA matches it firmly. Clone size is given for some rows only: seen once, a few or many times, or a class if the clone is expanded.

v_call: TRBV7-2
d_call: NA
j_call: TRBJ1-2
clone_size: NA
cdr3_aa: CASSLTSSSGAYGYTF
cdr3_nt: TGTGCCAGCAGCCTCACCTCTTCAAGCGGGGCTTATGGCTACACCTTC

v_call: TRBV10-3
d_call: TRBD1
j_call: TRBJ2-7
clone_size: once
cdr3_aa: CATRDRSPYEQYF
cdr3_nt: TGTGCCACCCGGGACAGGAGTCCCTACGAGCAGTACTTC

v_call: TRBV7-9
d_call: NA
j_call: TRBJ2-7
clone_size: NA
cdr3_aa: CASSLVSSTSGYEQYF
cdr3_nt: TGTGCCAGCAGCTTAGTGTCCTCCACGTCGGGCTACGAGCAGTACTTC

v_call: TRBV4-3
d_call: NA
j_call: TRBJ1-1
clone_size: NA
cdr3_aa: CASSNLGDTEAFF
cdr3_nt: TGCGCCAGCAGCAACCTAGGGGACACTGAAGCTTTCTTT

v_call: TRBV10-3
d_call: NA
j_call: TRBJ1-3
clone_size: NA
cdr3_aa: CAISEAGSGNTIYF
cdr3_nt: TGTGCCATCAGTGAGGCAGGGTCTGGAAACACCATATATTTT

v_call: TRBV4-1
d_call: TRBD1
j_call: TRBJ2-2
clone_size: NA
cdr3_aa: CASRLTGTGNTGELFF
cdr3_nt: TGCGCCAGCAGGCTGACCGGGACAGGGAACACCGGGGAGCTGTTTTTT

v_call: TRBV7-9
d_call: NA
j_call: TRBJ1-5
clone_size: NA
cdr3_aa: CASRSDSSNQPQHF
cdr3_nt: TGTGCCAGCAGGTCCGACAGTAGCAATCAGCCCCAGCATTTT

v_call: TRBV14
d_call: NA
j_call: TRBJ1-1
clone_size: few
cdr3_aa: CASSQGNRGAFF
cdr3_nt: TGTGCCAGCAGCCAAGGCAACCGCGGCGCTTTCTTT

v_call: TRBV19
d_call: NA
j_call: TRBJ1-5
clone_size: few
cdr3_aa: CASSMARDSQPQHF
cdr3_nt: TGTGCCAGTAGTATGGCCAGGGATAGTCAGCCCCAGCATTTT

v_call: TRBV2
d_call: TRBD1
j_call: TRBJ2-5
clone_size: NA
cdr3_aa: CASSFSTGKGETQYF
cdr3_nt: TGTGCCAGCAGTTTTTCGACAGGGAAAGGGGAGACCCAGTACTTC

v_call: TRBV7-6
d_call: TRBD1
j_call: TRBJ1-5
clone_size: many
cdr3_aa: CASSSDRGNNQPQHF
cdr3_nt: TGTGCCAGCAGCTCGGACAGGGGGAACAATCAGCCCCAGCATTTT

v_call: TRBV7-2
d_call: NA
j_call: TRBJ1-3
clone_size: NA
cdr3_aa: CASSLVGSGNTIYF
cdr3_nt: TGTGCCAGCAGCTTGGTCGGCTCTGGAAACACCATATATTTT

v_call: TRBV10-3
d_call: TRBD1
j_call: TRBJ2-7
clone_size: few
cdr3_aa: CAIRDRGTLYEQYF
cdr3_nt: TGTGCCATCAGAGACAGGGGGACGCTCTACGAGCAGTACTTC

v_call: TRBV28
d_call: NA
j_call: TRBJ1-5
clone_size: NA
cdr3_aa: CASRGRVDQPQHF
cdr3_nt: TGTGCCAGCAGGGGCAGGGTGGACCAGCCCCAGCATTTT

v_call: TRBV5-5
d_call: NA
j_call: TRBJ2-6
clone_size: few
cdr3_aa: CASSPISGVSGANVLTF
cdr3_nt: TGTGCCAGCAGCCCGATCTCGGGGGTTTCTGGGGCCAACGTCCTGACTTTC

v_call: TRBV9
d_call: NA
j_call: TRBJ1-3
clone_size: NA
cdr3_aa: CASSRGDGGNTIYF
cdr3_nt: TGTGCCAGCAGCCGCGGGGACGGTGGAAACACCATATATTTT

v_call: TRBV21-1
d_call: NA
j_call: TRBJ2-1
clone_size: NA
cdr3_aa: CASSKGDSSLDIPNNEQFF
cdr3_nt: TGTGCCAGCAGCAAAGGGGACTCCTCCCTAGACATCCCGAACAATGAGCAGTTCTTC

v_call: TRBV19
d_call: NA
j_call: TRBJ2-5
clone_size: NA
cdr3_aa: CASSSNRVAQYF
cdr3_nt: TGTGCCAGTAGTTCGAACCGGGTAGCCCAGTACTTC

v_call: TRBV2
d_call: TRBD1
j_call: TRBJ1-1
clone_size: NA
cdr3_aa: CAADRDRAFF
cdr3_nt: TGTGCCGCGGACAGGGATAGGGCTTTCTTT

v_call: TRBV10-3
d_call: NA
j_call: TRBJ2-7
clone_size: NA
cdr3_aa: CAISESNGRGDEQYF
cdr3_nt: TGTGCCATCAGTGAGTCGAATGGTAGGGGCGACGAGCAGTACTTC

v_call: TRBV5-4
d_call: NA
j_call: TRBJ1-1
clone_size: NA
cdr3_aa: CASSLGSPGLGNTEAFF
cdr3_nt: TGTGCCAGCAGCTTGGGGAGTCCAGGGTTAGGGAACACTGAAGCTTTCTTT

v_call: TRBV2
d_call: NA
j_call: TRBJ1-6
clone_size: few
cdr3_aa: CASSMMSGYNSPLHF
cdr3_nt: TGTGCCAGCAGTATGATGTCAGGCTATAATTCACCCCTCCACTTT

v_call: TRBV3-1/TRBV3-2
d_call: NA
j_call: TRBJ2-3
clone_size: once
cdr3_aa: CASSPPGTDTQYF
cdr3_nt: TGTGCCAGCAGCCCCCCGGGCACAGATACGCAGTATTTT

v_call: TRBV6-2/TRBV6-3
d_call: NA
j_call: TRBJ2-7
clone_size: NA
cdr3_aa: CASIPRGGGYEQYF
cdr3_nt: TGTGCCAGCATCCCCCGGGGAGGTGGATACGAGCAGTACTTC

v_call: TRBV6-5
d_call: NA
j_call: TRBJ1-2
clone_size: NA
cdr3_aa: CASTFGAVYGYTF
cdr3_nt: TGTGCCAGCACGTTTGGGGCGGTCTATGGCTACACCTTC

v_call: TRBV6-1
d_call: NA
j_call: TRBJ1-4
clone_size: few
cdr3_aa: CASSEGVGGVGEKLFF
cdr3_nt: TGTGCCAGCAGTGAAGGGGTCGGGGGGGTAGGCGAAAAACTGTTTTTT

v_call: TRBV29-1
d_call: NA
j_call: TRBJ2-1
clone_size: NA
cdr3_aa: CSARDRGEFF
cdr3_nt: TGCAGCGCCCGTGACCGGGGAGAGTTCTTC

v_call: TRBV28
d_call: NA
j_call: TRBJ1-2
clone_size: NA
cdr3_aa: CASSWAGDGGYTF
cdr3_nt: TGTGCCAGCAGTTGGGCCGGGGATGGTGGCTACACCTTC

v_call: TRBV3-1/TRBV3-2
d_call: TRBD1
j_call: TRBJ1-6
clone_size: NA
cdr3_aa: CASSEGQGNNSPLHF
cdr3_nt: TGTGCCAGCAGCGAAGGACAGGGGAATAATTCACCCCTCCACTTT

v_call: TRBV7-9
d_call: NA
j_call: TRBJ1-2
clone_size: once
cdr3_aa: CASSLFHRGKANYGYTF
cdr3_nt: TGTGCCAGCAGCTTATTCCATCGGGGGAAGGCGAACTATGGCTACACCTTC

v_call: TRBV7-2
d_call: NA
j_call: TRBJ1-6
clone_size: NA
cdr3_aa: CASSLAVDNSPLHF
cdr3_nt: TGTGCCAGCAGCTTAGCAGTAGATAATTCACCCCTCCACTTT

v_call: TRBV5-1
d_call: TRBD1
j_call: TRBJ2-7
clone_size: NA
cdr3_aa: CASSLEAGGPVTPYEQYF
cdr3_nt: TGCGCCAGCAGCTTGGAGGCAGGGGGTCCGGTCACCCCCTACGAGCAGTACTTC

v_call: TRBV20-1
d_call: NA
j_call: TRBJ1-2
clone_size: few
cdr3_aa: CSARAGRGYTF
cdr3_nt: TGCAGTGCTAGAGCGGGTCGGGGCTACACCTTC

v_call: TRBV5-4
d_call: TRBD1
j_call: TRBJ1-2
clone_size: NA
cdr3_aa: CASSLQAKHPGQTF
cdr3_nt: TGTGCCAGCAGCTTACAGGCTAAACACCCGGGACAGACCTTC

v_call: TRBV2
d_call: TRBD2
j_call: TRBJ2-3
clone_size: many
cdr3_aa: CASSVKRGSTDTQYF
cdr3_nt: TGTGCCAGCAGTGTTAAGCGGGGTAGCACAGATACGCAGTATTTT

v_call: TRBV11-3
d_call: NA
j_call: TRBJ2-7
clone_size: NA
cdr3_aa: CASSSFRGSYEQYF
cdr3_nt: TGTGCCAGCAGCTCCTTTCGGGGTTCCTACGAGCAGTACTTC

v_call: TRBV19
d_call: TRBD1
j_call: TRBJ1-5
clone_size: NA
cdr3_aa: CASSPQGGGKPQHF
cdr3_nt: TGTGCCAGTAGTCCACAGGGGGGTGGGAAGCCCCAGCATTTT

v_call: TRBV29-1
d_call: NA
j_call: TRBJ2-5
clone_size: few
cdr3_aa: CSGFQGRETQYF
cdr3_nt: TGCAGCGGCTTCCAGGGGAGAGAGACCCAGTACTTC

v_call: TRBV28
d_call: NA
j_call: TRBJ1-2
clone_size: NA
cdr3_aa: CASSLSDLYGYTF
cdr3_nt: TGTGCCAGCAGTTTGTCAGATCTCTATGGCTACACCTTC

v_call: TRBV28
d_call: NA
j_call: TRBJ1-6
clone_size: NA
cdr3_aa: CASSPGQINNSPLHF
cdr3_nt: TGTGCCAGCAGTCCAGGACAGATAAATAATTCACCCCTCCACTTT

v_call: TRBV6-5
d_call: NA
j_call: TRBJ2-5
clone_size: NA
cdr3_aa: CASSFTGTLQETQYF
cdr3_nt: TGTGCCAGCAGTTTTACCGGGACATTACAAGAGACCCAGTACTTC